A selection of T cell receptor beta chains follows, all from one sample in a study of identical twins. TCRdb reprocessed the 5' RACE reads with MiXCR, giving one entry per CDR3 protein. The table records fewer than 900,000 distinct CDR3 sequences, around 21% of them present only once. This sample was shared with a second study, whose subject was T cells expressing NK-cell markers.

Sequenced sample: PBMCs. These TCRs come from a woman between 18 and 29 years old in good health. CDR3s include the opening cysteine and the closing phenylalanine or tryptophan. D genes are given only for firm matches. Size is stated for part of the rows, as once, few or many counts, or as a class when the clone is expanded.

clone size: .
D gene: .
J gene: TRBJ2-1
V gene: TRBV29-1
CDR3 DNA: TGCAGCGTTGAATCCGGGCCGGGGGCGCGTTGGAATGAGCAGTTCTTC
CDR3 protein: CSVESGPGARWNEQFF

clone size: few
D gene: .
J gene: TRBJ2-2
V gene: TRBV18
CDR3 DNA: TGTGCCAGCTCACCACGACAGCCGCTGAACACCGGGGAGCTGTTTTTT
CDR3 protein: CASSPRQPLNTGELFF

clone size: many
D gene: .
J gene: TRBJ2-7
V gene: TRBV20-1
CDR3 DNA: TGCAGTGCTGCACTAGATTCCTACGAGCAGTACTTC
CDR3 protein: CSAALDSYEQYF

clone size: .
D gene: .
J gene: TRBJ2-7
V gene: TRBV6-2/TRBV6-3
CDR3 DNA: TGTGCCAGCCGGGAATTCTACGAGCAGTACTTC
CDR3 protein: CASREFYEQYF

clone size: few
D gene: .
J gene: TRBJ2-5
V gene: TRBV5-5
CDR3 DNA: TGTGCCAGCAGCTTGGAAGAGGCCCAGTACTTC
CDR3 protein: CASSLEEAQYF

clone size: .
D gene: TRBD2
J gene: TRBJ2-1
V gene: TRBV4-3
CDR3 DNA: TGCGCCAGCAGCCTTTCCGGGACTAGCGGATACAATGAGCAGTTCTTC
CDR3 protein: CASSLSGTSGYNEQFF

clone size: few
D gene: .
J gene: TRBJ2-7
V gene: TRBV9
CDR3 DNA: TGTGCCAGCAGCGTAGAGGCTACTTCGGGCGAGCAGTACTTC
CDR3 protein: CASSVEATSGEQYF

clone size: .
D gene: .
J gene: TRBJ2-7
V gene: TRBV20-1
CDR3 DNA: TGCAGTGCTAGTATTCACTACGGAGGCGAGCAGTACTTC
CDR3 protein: CSASIHYGGEQYF

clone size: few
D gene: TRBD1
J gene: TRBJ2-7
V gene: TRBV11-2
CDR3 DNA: TGTGCCAGCAGCTTAGATCCCGCCCACAGGGGCGAGCAGTACTTC
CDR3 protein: CASSLDPAHRGEQYF

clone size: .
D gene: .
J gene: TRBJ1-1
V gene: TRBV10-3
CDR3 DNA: TGTGCCATCAGGCAGGGGCTAGAAAGGAACACTGAAGCTTTCTTT
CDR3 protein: CAIRQGLERNTEAFF

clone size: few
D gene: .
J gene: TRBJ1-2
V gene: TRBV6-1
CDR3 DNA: TGTGCCAGCAGTCCCACGACGCGGGCCGGGGAAGATGGCTACACCTTC
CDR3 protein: CASSPTTRAGEDGYTF

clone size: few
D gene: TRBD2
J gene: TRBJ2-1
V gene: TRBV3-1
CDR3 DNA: TGTGCCAGCAGCCAAGAGGGGCTAGCGGGTTACGAGCAGTTCTTC
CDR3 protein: CASSQEGLAGYEQFF

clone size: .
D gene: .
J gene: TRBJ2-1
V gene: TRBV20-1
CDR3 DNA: TGCAGTGCTAGAGATCGTGTAGGGCCTGAGCAGTTCTTC
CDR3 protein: CSARDRVGPEQFF

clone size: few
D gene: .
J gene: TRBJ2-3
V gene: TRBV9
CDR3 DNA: TGTGCCAGCAGCGTAGAGGTGGGAGTAAGAGATACGCAGTATTTT
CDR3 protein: CASSVEVGVRDTQYF

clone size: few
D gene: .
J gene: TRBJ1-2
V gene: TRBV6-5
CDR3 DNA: TGTGCCTGCGGGTCTAACTATGGCTACACCTTC
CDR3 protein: CACGSNYGYTF

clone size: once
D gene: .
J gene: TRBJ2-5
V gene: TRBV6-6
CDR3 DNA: TGTGCCAGCAGTACCCCTCCCAAAGAGACCCAGTACTTC
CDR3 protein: CASSTPPKETQYF

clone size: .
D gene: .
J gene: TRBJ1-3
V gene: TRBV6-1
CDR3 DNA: TGTGCCAGCAGTGAAAAATGGACAACCAGAAACACCATATATTTT
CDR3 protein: CASSEKWTTRNTIYF